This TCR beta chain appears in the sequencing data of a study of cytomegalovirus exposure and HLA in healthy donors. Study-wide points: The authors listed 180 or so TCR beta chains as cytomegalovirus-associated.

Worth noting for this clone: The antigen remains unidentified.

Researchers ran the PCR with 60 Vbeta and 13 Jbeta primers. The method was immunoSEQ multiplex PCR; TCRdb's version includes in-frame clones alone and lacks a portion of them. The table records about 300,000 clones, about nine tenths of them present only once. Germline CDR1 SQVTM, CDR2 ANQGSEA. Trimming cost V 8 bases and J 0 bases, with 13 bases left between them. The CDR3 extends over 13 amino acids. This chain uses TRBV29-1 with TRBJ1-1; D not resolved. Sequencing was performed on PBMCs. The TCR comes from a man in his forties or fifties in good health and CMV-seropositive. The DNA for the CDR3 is TGCAGCAGTCGGGCGGGCCTGAACACTGAAGCTTTCTTT. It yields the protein CSSRAGLNTEAFF.